This T cell receptor (beta chain) was sequenced in a study of cytomegalovirus exposure and HLA in healthy donors. Study-wide findings and caveats: Cytomegalovirus association was assigned to approximately 160 TCR beta chains. TCR clusters originating in the first cohort tended to co-occur in the approximately 120 validation repertoires, according to a later analysis.

On this clone: The antigen remains undetermined.

Germline assignment: CDR1 LGHNT and CDR2 FRNRAP. Trimming removed 0 bases at V and 3 bases at J, with 9 bases between. The CDR3 is made up of 14 amino acids. The protocol was immunoSEQ multiplex PCR, while the TCRdb copy is restricted to in-frame clones and leaves out a portion. Here the sample spans some 140,000 clones, roughly 81% being singletons. Material: PBMCs. The clonotype originates from a woman in her 30s in good health and CMV-seronegative. The rearrangement joins TRBV12-5 to TRBJ2-7, with unresolved D. The CDR3 region is CASGLVHALYEQYF. For the CDR3, the DNA is TGTGCTAGTGGTTTGGTACACGCCCTCTACGAGCAGTACTTC.